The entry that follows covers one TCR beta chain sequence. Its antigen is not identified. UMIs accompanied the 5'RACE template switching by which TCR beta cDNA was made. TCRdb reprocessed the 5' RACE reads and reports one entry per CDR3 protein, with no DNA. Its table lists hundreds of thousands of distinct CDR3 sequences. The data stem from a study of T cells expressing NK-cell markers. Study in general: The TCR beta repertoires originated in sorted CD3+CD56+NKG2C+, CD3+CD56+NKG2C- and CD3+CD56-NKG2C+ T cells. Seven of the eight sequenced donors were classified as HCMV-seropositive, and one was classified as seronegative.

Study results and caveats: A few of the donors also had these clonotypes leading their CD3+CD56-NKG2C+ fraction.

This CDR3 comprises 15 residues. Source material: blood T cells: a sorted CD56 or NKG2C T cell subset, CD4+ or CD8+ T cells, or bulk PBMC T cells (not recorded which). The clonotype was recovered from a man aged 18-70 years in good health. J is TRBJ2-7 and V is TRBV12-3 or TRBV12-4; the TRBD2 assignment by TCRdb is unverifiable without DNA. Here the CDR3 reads CASSGGLTSSYEQYF.